The clone carrying this T cell receptor beta chain appeared many times. The antigen is undetermined. This sample stems from a study of T cells in Graves' hyperthyroidism and ophthalmopathy. Study findings and constraints: Clonotypes that were expanded in thyroid above 0.001 mostly appeared in blood too. The model anticipated ophthalmopathy a median about six months pre-onset.

Using RNA transcripts as the source, TCR beta CDR3 regions were amplified. With the HTBI primer set, the TCR CDR3 went through a first round of RT-PCR. MiXCR, run by TCRdb on the multiplex PCR reads, gives a single entry per CDR3 protein. Seen here are around 350,000 distinct CDR3 sequences, under 15% observed once, and the top ten hold 9% to 9.5%. Stable disease denoted Graves' hyperthyroidism without ophthalmopathy progression within 18 months. Exclusions: uncontrolled infection, other autoimmune disease, pregnancy, lactation. Sequences were obtained from blood. The origin of this receptor is a woman in her late teens or twenties with Graves' hyperthyroidism.

The CDR3 DNA reads as TGTGCCAGCACCGTGGGGCACCTTATGAACACTGAAGCTTTCTTT. This translates into CASTVGHLMNTEAFF. The V call is TRBV11-2, the J call TRBJ1-1; D possibly corresponds to TRBD1 (5 bases). Trimming shortened V by 7 bases and J by 0 bases, and 15 bases separated the two germline ends. The CDR3 is 15 residues long. Germline V gene data show CDR1 as SGHAT and CDR2 as FQNNGV.